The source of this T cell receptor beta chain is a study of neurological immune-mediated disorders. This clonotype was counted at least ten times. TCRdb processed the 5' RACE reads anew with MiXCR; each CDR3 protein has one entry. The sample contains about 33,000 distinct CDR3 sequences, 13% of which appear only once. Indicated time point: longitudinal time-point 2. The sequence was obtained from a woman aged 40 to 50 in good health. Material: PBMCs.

The CDR3 here is CASSPAGHRTYEQYF. The CDR3 DNA reads as TGTGCCAGCAGCCCGGCGGGGCACCGAACCTACGAGCAGTACTTC. This sequence joins TRBV9 and TRBJ2-7, with D tentatively TRBD2 (6 bases). The CDR3 is made up of 15 amino acids. The germline V gene has CDR1 SGDLS and CDR2 YYNGEE. With 4 bases removed from V and 2 bases from J, the gap between germline ends came to 16 bases. Combining the CDR3 with reference TRBV9 and TRBJ2-7 gives the whole variable domain DSGVTQTPKHLITATGQRVTLRCSPRSGDLSVYWYQQSLDQGLQFLIQYYNGEERAKGNILERFSAQQFPDLHSELNLSSLELGDSALYFCASSPAGHRTYEQYFGPGTRLTVT.